The rows below give T cell receptor beta chains drawn from one sample of a study of regulatory T cells in long-lasting Graves disease. TCRdb recomputed calls from the multiplex PCR reads with MiXCR, one row per CDR3 protein. This sample has over 350,000 distinct CDR3 sequences, with around 20% found just once. This material consisted of peripheral blood mononuclear cells (PBMCs), taken when the disease was refractory, from a patient treated with antithyroid drugs. These TCRs come from a female donor with Graves disease. Both conserved end residues are part of each CDR3.

v_call cdr3_aa
TRBV5-5 CASSPHAPTGPVTEAFF
TRBV5-6 CASSPGSGYGYTF
TRBV18 CASSPNTAVQETQYF
TRBV28 CASSFLLAMNEQFF
TRBV7-3 CASSSPQSAGANDTQYF
TRBV12-3/TRBV12-4 CASSLVAGYNEQFF
TRBV11-2 CASSLDSRGNTEAFF
TRBV27 CASSPPYEQYF
TRBV6-2/TRBV6-3 CASSSRDPNTEAFF
TRBV2 CASRGGTGAGNTEAFF
TRBV5-1 CASSLREAGEQYF
TRBV7-2 CASSSRGAGSYEQYF
TRBV28 CASSLLNDRHRDSPLHF
TRBV12-3/TRBV12-4 CASEQAGGYTF
TRBV19 CAISTPDRHEAFF
TRBV7-2 CASSRGQVNTGELFF
TRBV28 CASRLPNTGHTGELFF
TRBV7-6 CASSLIQGSLKTQYF
TRBV7-8 CASSRGQLTSEAFF
TRBV13 CASSLHRASYGYTF
TRBV20-1 CSARTSPGTDTQYF
TRBV30 CAWSVTRHTGELFF
TRBV2 CASSANRESYEQYF
TRBV6-2/TRBV6-3 CASSYRGPDTRELFF
TRBV12-3/TRBV12-4 CASSTRTGRETQYF
TRBV2 CASSVPEQETQYF
TRBV6-1 CASSEAAGGPVKTQYF
TRBV6-1 CASRERERESKNIQYF
TRBV30 CAWSAIGTGRRDTEAFF
TRBV28 CASSLGTDGETQYF
TRBV6-2/TRBV6-3 CASSYVGSSYEQYF
TRBV12-3/TRBV12-4 CASTLTDRGGNTIYF
TRBV11-2 CASSLNEQFF
TRBV28 CASSLGLTGSTIYEQYF
TRBV7-9 CASSQGSIQGNEAFF
TRBV6-9 CASSYPRTGSATEAFF
TRBV7-2 CASSLLRENTEAFF
TRBV28 CASSLCGCSGGQGNTEAFF
TRBV5-4 CASSLLGTGVFGELFF